The text below deals with one T cell receptor (beta chain). Trimming removed 6 bases from V and 4 bases from J, with 13 bases in between. The CDR3 totals 14 residues. Germline V CDR1 and CDR2: LNHDA, SQIVND (reference sequence). This sample is drawn from a study of blood T cell repertoires in COVID-19. Across the study: Samples of COVID-19 (acute and convalescent) were obtained from the United States, Italy and Spain. PBMCs, B-cell-depleted T cells, or T cells were the source of the cDNA or gDNA that made up the material.

In the authors' methods: For nucleated cells, counts were estimated from reference gene primer amplification. Method: immunoSEQ multiplex PCR; TCRdb's copy keeps in-frame clones and lacks some. That table gives V, J and clone size, and the DNA gave D and trimming. The table lists under 300,000 clones, 70% to 90% of them singletons. This TCR derives from a woman in her 70s with active or convalescent COVID-19. J is TRBJ1-5 and V is TRBV19, with D possibly being TRBD1 (6 bases). Specimen: peripheral blood. The CDR3 is CASSHTGWNQPQHF. The DNA for the CDR3 is TGTGCCAGTAGCCACACAGGGTGGAATCAGCCCCAGCATTTT.